A single sample gave rise to the 14 T cell receptor beta chains below, sequenced in a study of spatial heterogeneity in lung cancer. Stated time point: sample taken at primary tumor resection. Researchers sequenced whole RNA taken from tumor, nontumor lung or frozen PBMC without sorting. TCRdb called the 5' RACE reads again in MiXCR, with one record for every CDR3 protein. The sample consists of about 21,000 distinct CDR3 sequences, 3.5% to 5% of them appearing once. Sequences were derived from PBMCs, sampled at surgery. The receptor source for this set is a male donor with early-stage non-small cell lung cancer.

The chain couples TRBV6-2 or TRBV6-3 to TRBJ2-7, with TRBD2 identical over 10 bases. Germline V gene sequence: CDR1 MNHEY, CDR2 SVGEGT. This CDR3 has 14 residues. The ends lost 2 bases at V and 4 bases at J; junction bases unmatched: 2. CDR3 residues: CASSYGLAEYEQYF. In nucleotides, the CDR3 is TGTGCCAGCAGTTACGGACTAGCGGAGTACGAGCAGTACTTC.

This clonotype is medium-sized (0.01 to 0.1%) within its sample. This sequence joins TRBV29-1 and TRBJ2-5; the D gene is possibly TRBD2 (6 bases). Germline V gene sequence: CDR1 SQVTM, CDR2 ANQGSEA. Trimming pared 2 bases from V and 7 bases from J, leaving 14 bases between. The CDR3 extends over 13 amino acids. CDR3 bases: TGCAGCGTTGAAAGACTAGGTTCAGCGACCCAGTACTTC. It translates to CSVERLGSATQYF.

This clonotype was seen many times. The V call is TRBV5-1, the J call TRBJ1-6, with no clear D. V was pared by 3 bases and J by 5 bases, with 6 bases between. Germline CDR1 SGHRS, CDR2 YFSETQ. The CDR3 is 13 residues long. The CDR3 is CASSYGDNSPLHF. CDR3 in DNA: TGCGCCAGCAGCTACGGGGATAATTCACCCCTCCACTTT. The full variable domain, with the rest looked up from reference TRBV5-1 and TRBJ1-6, is KAGVTQTPRYLIKTRGQQVTLSCSPISGHRSVSWYQQTPGQGLQFLFEYFSETQRNKGNFPGRFSGRQFSNSRSEMNVSTLELGDSALYLCASSYGDNSPLHFGNGTRLTVT.

This clonotype was seen at least ten times. J is TRBJ2-4 and V is TRBV2; D perhaps matches TRBD2 (5 bases). The CDR3 contains 15 residues. Per germline, CDR1 SNHLY and CDR2 FYNNEI. Trimming cost V 4 bases and J 0 bases, with 10 bases left between them. CDR3 coding DNA: TGTGCCAGCAGTGCGCAAGCGGTAGCCAAAAACATTCAGTACTTC. It codes for CASSAQAVAKNIQYF.

The rearrangement links TRBV20-1 to TRBJ2-5; D is unclear. The V end lost 2 bases, the J end lost 6 bases, and 10 bases lay between the germline ends. The CDR3 has 12 residues. CDR1 DFQATT and CDR2 SNEGSKA come from the germline V gene (reference sequence). The CDR3 here is CSARSLPQTQYF. CDR3 DNA sequence: TGCAGTGCTAGAAGCCTGCCCCAGACCCAGTACTTC.

This clonotype is medium-sized (0.01 to 0.1%). J is TRBJ2-7 and V is TRBV7-8, with TRBD2 identical over 8 bases. Unmatched junction bases numbered 7, after V lost 5 bases and J lost 4 bases. In germline, CDR1 is SGHVS, CDR2 FQNEAQ. The CDR3 has 14 residues. The DNA of the CDR3 is TGTGCCAGCAGCACCTCGGCTAGCGGGTACGAGCAGTACTTC. Encoded protein: CASSTSASGYEQYF.

Many counts were recorded for this clonotype. The V call is TRBV5-1, the J call TRBJ1-1; D is perhaps TRBD1 (6 bases). Trimming pared 4 bases from V and 6 bases from J, leaving 16 bases between. CDR3 length: 14 residues. Germline values: CDR1 SGHRS, CDR2 YFSETQ. For the CDR3, the DNA is TGCGCCAGCAGCCCCAACACAGGGAATCCTGAAGCTTTCTTT. This sequence encodes CASSPNTGNPEAFF. Using reference TRBV5-1 and TRBJ1-1 for the parts outside the CDR3, the full variable domain is KAGVTQTPRYLIKTRGQQVTLSCSPISGHRSVSWYQQTPGQGLQFLFEYFSETQRNKGNFPGRFSGRQFSNSRSEMNVSTLELGDSALYLCASSPNTGNPEAFFGQGTRLTVV.

This clonotype was counted many times. CDR3: CARPGTGAFSGANVLTF. DNA for the CDR3: TGTGCCAGACCGGGGACAGGGGCTTTCTCTGGGGCCAACGTCCTGACTTTC. The genes are TRBV7-9 and TRBJ2-6, with TRBD1 matching 10 bases. Looked up from germline, CDR1 is SEHNR and CDR2 is FQNEAQ (reference sequence). V shed 9 bases, J shed 0 bases, and the junction held 8 bases outside the gene matches. The CDR3 has 17 residues. Using reference TRBV7-9 and TRBJ2-6 for the parts outside the CDR3, the full variable domain is DTGVSQNPRHKITKRGQNVTFRCDPISEHNRLYWYRQTLGQGPEFLTYFQNEAQLEKSRLLSDRFSAERPKGSFSTLEIQRTEQGDSAMYLCARPGTGAFSGANVLTFGAGSRLTVL.

The CDR3 bases are TGCAGTGCTAGAGCGGGACAGGGGAATGAAAAACTGTTTTTT. It encodes CSARAGQGNEKLFF. The V gene is TRBV20-1, the J gene TRBJ1-4; 10 nucleotides match TRBD1. The length of the CDR3 is 14 residues. The germline CDR1 and CDR2 sequences are DFQATT and SNEGSKA (reference sequence). Losses at the gene ends were 1 base for V and 5 bases for J; bases not matched to a gene: 1.

This clonotype was found many times. The chain employs TRBV20-1 and TRBJ1-5; perhaps TRBD1 as D (6 bases). Germline V gene lookup returns CDR1 DFQATT and CDR2 SNEGSKA (reference sequence). V was clipped by 3 bases and J by 4 bases, with 13 bases between them. CDR3 size: 14 residues. CDR3 sequence: CSASSTGLNQPQHF. For the CDR3, the DNA is TGCAGTGCTAGCTCGACAGGATTAAATCAGCCCCAGCATTTT.

This clonotype was counted ten times or more. The chain combines TRBV15 with TRBJ2-1; 10 positions agree with TRBD1. Germline trimming cut 3 bases from V and 6 bases from J; bases unmatched to any gene: 8. Germline V gene sequence: CDR1 LNHNV, CDR2 YYDKDF (reference sequence). The CDR3 is 16 amino acids. CDR3 sequence: CATSRTGGAGTNEQFF. In nucleotides, the CDR3 is TGTGCCACCAGCAGGACAGGGGGCGCGGGGACCAATGAGCAGTTCTTC.

The chain uses TRBV12-3 or TRBV12-4 and TRBJ2-7, with TRBD2 matching 9 bases. The V gene end was trimmed by 0 bases and the J gene end by 7 bases; junction bases not matched to a gene: 1. This CDR3 is built from 13 residues. The CDR3 sequence: CASSLALAGEQYF. CDR3 in DNA: TGTGCCAGCAGTTTAGCCCTAGCGGGAGAGCAGTACTTC.

In this sample, this clonotype is medium-sized (0.01 to 0.1%). The rearrangement uses TRBV29-1 and TRBJ2-3, with D unclear. This CDR3 is built from 12 residues. The germline CDR1 and CDR2 sequences are SQVTM and ANQGSEA. Deletions cut 4 bases from V and 1 base from J, with 6 bases between. Written as DNA, the CDR3 is TGCAGCGTTGCGGCCGGCACAGATACGCAGTATTTT. This gives the protein CSVAAGTDTQYF.

This clonotype occurred many times. This chain uses TRBV3-1 with TRBJ1-1; no clear D gene. In germline, CDR1 is LGHDT, CDR2 YNNKEL (reference sequence). V lost 6 bases to trimming and J lost 1 base, with 15 bases between them. This CDR3 spans 15 amino acids. The DNA of the CDR3 is TGTGCCAGCAGTTTTGCGCAGGTGGGGAACACTGAAGCTTTCTTT. It translates to CASSFAQVGNTEAFF. Full variable domain (missing parts from reference TRBV3-1 and TRBJ1-1): DTAVSQTPKYLVTQMGNDKSIKCEQNLGHDTMYWYKQDSKKFLKIMFSYNNKELIINETVPNRFSPKSPDKAHLNLHINSLELGDSAVYFCASSFAQVGNTEAFFGQGTRLTVV.